One and the same sample provided the 19 T cell receptor beta chains below, sequenced in a study of cytomegalovirus exposure and HLA in healthy donors. The PCR contained 60 Vbeta and 13 Jbeta primers. This table comes from immunoSEQ multiplex PCR, and its TCRdb copy is limited to in-frame clones, with some not included. This table holds roughly 150,000 clones, 80% to 85% found once. The sample consisted of PBMCs. The receptor source for this set is a woman aged 18-30 years in good health and CMV-seronegative.

The chain couples TRBV5-4 to TRBJ2-3, with 7 bases identical to TRBD1. This CDR3 is 14 amino acids long. Germline V gives CDR1 SGHNT, CDR2 YYREEE (reference sequence). V lost 0 bases to trimming and J lost 7 bases; unmatched junction nucleotides: 5. The CDR3 DNA reads as TGTGCCAGCAGCTTGGGACAGGGCTTTTATACGCAGTATTTT. Protein sequence: CASSLGQGFYTQYF. The full variable domain, its missing parts supplied by reference TRBV5-4 and TRBJ2-3, is ETGVTQSPTHLIKTRGQQVTLRCSSQSGHNTVSWYQQALGQGPQFIFQYYREEENGRGNFPPRFSGLQFPNYSSELNVNALELDDSALYLCASSLGQGFYTQYFGPGTRLTVL.

The gene calls are TRBV5-1 and TRBJ2-5; TRBD1 might be the D (6 bases). V was pared by 4 bases and J by 5 bases, with 15 bases between. The CDR3 has 14 amino acids. Germline V CDR1 and CDR2: SGHRS, YFSETQ. DNA for the CDR3: TGCGCCAGCAGCCTTTACAGGGACCCGGAGACCCAGTACTTC. Its translation: CASSLYRDPETQYF.

The chain uses TRBV2 and TRBJ1-1; possibly TRBD1 for D (5 bases). The CDR3 runs 13 residues. Germline CDR1 is SNHLY and CDR2 is FYNNEI. V was pared by 9 bases and J by 2 bases, with 13 bases between. CDR3 amino acids: CASTVGENTEAFF. CDR3 DNA: TGTGCCAGTACAGTAGGGGAAAACACTGAAGCTTTCTTT. Variable domain in full (rest from reference TRBV2 and TRBJ1-1): EPEVTQTPSHQVTQMGQEVILRCVPISNHLYFYWYRQILGQKVEFLVSFYNNEISEKSEIFDDQFSVERPDGSNFTLKIRSTKLEDSAMYFCASTVGENTEAFFGQGTRLTVV.

This chain connects TRBV7-6 to TRBJ2-7; maybe TRBD2 (5 bases). Germline V gene data show CDR1 as SGHVS and CDR2 as FNYEAQ. There are 13 residues in the CDR3. Trimming cost V 3 bases and J 2 bases, with 8 bases left between them. CDR3 loop: CASSFSGTYEQYF. As DNA, the CDR3 is TGTGCCAGCAGCTTCTCCGGGACCTACGAGCAGTACTTC.

In DNA, the CDR3 is TGTGCCAGCACCGCTCGGGGGGGGAACACTGAAGCTTTCTTT. Amino acid sequence: CASTARGGNTEAFF. The chain has TRBV25-1 and TRBJ1-1, with TRBD1 as a possible D gene (5 bases). This CDR3 comprises 14 residues. Germline assignment: CDR1 MGHDK and CDR2 SYGVNS. Trimming removed 7 bases from V and 1 base from J, with 13 bases in between.

V is TRBV29-1 and J is TRBJ1-2; D is possibly TRBD1 (5 bases). Germline V gives CDR1 SQVTM, CDR2 ANQGSEA. There are 11 residues in the CDR3. Deletions cut 7 bases from V and 1 base from J, with 7 bases between. CDR3 region: CSGRVNYGYTF. In DNA, the CDR3 is TGCAGCGGCAGGGTTAACTATGGCTACACCTTC.

This clone was detected only once. This chain uses TRBV7-3 with TRBJ2-1, with TRBD2 matching over 9 bases. The CDR3 is made up of 13 amino acids. J was trimmed by 6 bases and V by 5 bases; bases with no gene match: 2. Germline values: CDR1 SGHTA, CDR2 FQGTGA. In DNA form, the CDR3 reads TGTGCCAGCAGCACGCGGGGGGGCAATGAGCAGTTCTTC. This codes for CASSTRGGNEQFF.

The chain has TRBV6-5 and TRBJ1-6; maybe TRBD1 (6 bases). This CDR3 comprises 15 residues. CDR1 is MNHEY, CDR2 SVGAGI, per germline. The V end was cut by 0 bases, the J end by 6 bases, with 9 bases between. The CDR3 DNA follows: TGTGCCAGCAGTTACTCGTCAGGGGTTAATTCACCCCTCCACTTT. Protein: CASSYSSGVNSPLHF.

The chain employs TRBV18 and TRBJ2-7, with 8 bases identical to TRBD1. CDR1 and CDR2 from the germline V gene are KGHSH and LQKENI. Trimming cost V 5 bases and J 0 bases; bases outside gene matches: 6. The CDR3 covers 15 residues. The CDR3 nucleotides are TGTGCCAGCTCATCGGGACAGGCGAGCTCCTACGAGCAGTACTTC. Translating it yields CASSSGQASSYEQYF.

The J gene is TRBJ2-1, the V gene TRBV9; D is undetermined. The germline V gene encodes CDR1 SGDLS and CDR2 YYNGEE. Trimming took 5 bases from V and 7 from J, leaving 7 bases between them. The length of the CDR3 is 11 residues. The CDR3 region has the DNA TGTGCCAGCAGTCCCCGGAATGAGCAGTTCTTC. As protein: CASSPRNEQFF.

As regards this clone: One end of the junction is discordant with germline, which a read error may explain. The chain has TRBV6-1 and TRBJ2-1, with 9 nucleotides matching TRBD2. CDR1 MNHNS and CDR2 SASEGT come from the germline V gene. This CDR3 region has 14 residues. The CDR3 is CASRDGGGASVLIF. The DNA for the CDR3 is TGTGCCAGCAGGGATGGCGGGGGGGCCTCGGTGCTGATCTTC.

Only one count was recorded for this clone. V and J are TRBV28 and TRBJ2-5, with 9 bases fitting TRBD1. V lost 4 bases to trimming and J lost 5 bases; unmatched junction nucleotides: 5. Germline V gene lookup returns CDR1 MDHEN and CDR2 SYDVKM. The CDR3 is made up of 14 amino acids. Here the CDR3 DNA reads TGTGCCAGCAGTTACACAGGGGGCGCCGAGACCCAGTACTTC. The encoded protein is CASSYTGGAETQYF.

The chain links TRBV15 to TRBJ1-2; D not resolved. Germline CDR1 and CDR2: LNHNV and YYDKDF (reference sequence). This CDR3 is 16 amino acids long. Trimming removed 1 base at V and 4 bases at J, with 16 bases between. In DNA, the CDR3 is TGTGCCACCAGCAGAGGTGAGGACTCGTCTACCTATGGCTACACCTTC. This gives the protein CATSRGEDSSTYGYTF.

The chain couples TRBV4-2 to TRBJ2-7; no definite D call. Between the trimmed V and J ends, which lost 0 bases and 0 bases, there was a span of 9 bases. Germline V gene data show CDR1 as LGHNA and CDR2 as YNFKEQ. The length of the CDR3 is 15 residues. Written as DNA, the CDR3 is TGTGCCAGCAGCCAAGAAGTACTTAGCTCCTACGAGCAGTACTTC. It codes for CASSQEVLSSYEQYF.

V and J are TRBV2 and TRBJ2-5, with D perhaps matching TRBD1 (6 bases). Deletions cut 7 bases from V and 4 bases from J, with 13 bases between. Germline V gene sequence: CDR1 SNHLY, CDR2 FYNNEI. The CDR3 contains 13 residues. The CDR3 reads CASTYRETETQYF. The CDR3, as DNA: TGTGCCAGCACTTACAGGGAAACAGAGACCCAGTACTTC.

The chain carries TRBV11-3 and TRBJ2-5; possibly TRBD1 for D (6 bases). CDR3 length: 13 amino acids. Trimming cost V 6 bases and J 7 bases, with 15 bases left between them. The germline V gene encodes CDR1 SGHNT and CDR2 YENEEA. The CDR3 nucleotides read TGTGCCAGCAGTAGGGGGACCGAGGGGACCCAGTACTTC. It translates to CASSRGTEGTQYF.

The chain uses TRBV5-1 and TRBJ2-7, with a possible D match to TRBD1 (6 bases). Germline V CDR1 and CDR2: SGHRS, YFSETQ. The length of the CDR3 is 14 residues. V was clipped by 2 bases and J by 1 base, with 10 bases between them. The chain's CDR3 is CASSLQGDSYEQYF. The CDR3 DNA reads TGCGCCAGCAGCTTACAGGGTGATTCCTACGAGCAGTACTTC.

This clone has only a few counts. For the CDR3, the DNA is TGTGCCAGCAGTTACGTCAGGGACTTAGCCAAAAACATTCAGTACTTC. It translates to CASSYVRDLAKNIQYF. The chain employs TRBV6-5 and TRBJ2-4; D is perhaps TRBD2 (6 bases). V dropped 2 bases and J dropped 0 bases, with 11 bases sitting between them. CDR1 is MNHEY, CDR2 SVGAGI, per germline. The CDR3 consists of 16 residues.

Concerning this clone itself: The junction departs from the called germline gene at one end, perhaps through a read error. The chain links TRBV7-9 to TRBJ2-3; D not certain. The CDR3 contains 14 residues. Per germline, CDR1 SEHNR and CDR2 FQNEAQ (reference sequence). CDR3: CSSSLVTELNTQYF. The CDR3 nucleotides read TGTTCCAGCAGCTTAGTTACAGAACTTAATACGCAGTATTTT.